Each of the 30 T cell receptor beta chains below was sequenced from the same sample in a study of blood T cell repertoires in COVID-19. Clones were sequenced by immunoSEQ multiplex PCR, and TCRdb holds only the in-frame ones, with some missing. The table lists 300,000 to 350,000 clones, over 70% of them singletons. Sequences were obtained from peripheral blood. The receptors stem from a woman between 45 and 60 years old with COVID-19, enrolled during active disease.

The chain recombines TRBV15 with TRBJ1-2; TRBD1 might be the D (6 bases). The germline V gene has CDR1 LNHNV and CDR2 YYDKDF (reference sequence). The V end was cut by 5 bases, the J end by 4 bases, with 17 bases between. This CDR3 is 15 amino acids long. Here the CDR3 reads CATSRGQPAAYGYTF. CDR3 nucleotide sequence: TGTGCCACCAGCCGAGGACAGCCAGCTGCCTATGGCTACACCTTC.

J is TRBJ2-3 and V is TRBV19; 8 bases line up with TRBD2. The germline V gene has CDR1 LNHDA and CDR2 SQIVND (reference sequence). V trimming: 5 bases; J trimming: 2 bases; junction bases outside the gene matches: 9. CDR3 length equals 16 residues. The CDR3 loop is CASSALRLAFTDTQYF. In DNA, the CDR3 is TGTGCCAGTAGTGCACTTCGACTAGCGTTCACAGATACGCAGTATTTT.

This clone occurred many times. The chain joins TRBV23-1 to TRBJ2-7, with 13 bases lining up with TRBD2. TRBV23-1 has ORF status, its function being uncertain. V lost 4 bases, J lost 5 bases, and 17 bases stayed unmatched. There are 19 residues in the CDR3. CDR3 nucleotides: TGCGCCAGCAGTCGCCCCCGGGACACCAAGACTAGCGGGAGGAACGAGCAGTACTTC. Its protein is CASSRPRDTKTSGRNEQYF.

The chain recombines TRBV5-4 with TRBJ2-1, with 9 bases that match TRBD2. Germline values: CDR1 SGHNT, CDR2 YYREEE (reference sequence). CDR3 size: 14 residues. Unmatched junction bases numbered 5, after V lost 1 base and J lost 9 bases. The CDR3 bases are TGTGCCAGCAGCTTGAGGCGGGAGGGGGGTGAGCAGTTCTTC. It encodes CASSLRREGGEQFF.

This chain connects TRBV2 to TRBJ2-5; TRBD1 might be the D (6 bases). The CDR3 has 13 amino acids. CDR1 and CDR2 (germline): SNHLY, FYNNEI. V lost 7 bases, J lost 5 bases, and 14 bases lay in between. The CDR3: CASTPWQGETQYF. CDR3 bases: TGTGCCAGCACCCCGTGGCAGGGGGAGACCCAGTACTTC.

The chain links TRBV3-1 (or the pseudogene TRBV3-2) to TRBJ2-3; 7 bases line up with TRBD1. V shed 5 bases and J 2 bases; nucleotides not matched to a gene: 7. From germline, CDR1 is LGHDT and CDR2 YNNKEL (reference sequence). This CDR3 is built from 15 residues. The CDR3 DNA sequence: TGTGCCAGCAGCGCGCGGACAGGCCCCACAGATACGCAGTATTTT. Translating it yields CASSARTGPTDTQYF.

The rearrangement links TRBV6-5 to TRBJ1-2, with 7 bases aligning to TRBD1. Looked up from germline, CDR1 is MNHEY and CDR2 is SVGAGI. The CDR3 is 13 residues long. V lost 4 bases to trimming and J lost 8 bases; unmatched junction nucleotides: 7. CDR3 nucleotide sequence: TGTGCCAGCAGTTCCGGAGGGGGCGGGGGCTACACCTTC. It yields the protein CASSSGGGGGYTF.

The chain is built from TRBV18 and TRBJ1-5; 8 nucleotides agree with TRBD1. This CDR3 is 16 amino acids long. Germline loops: CDR1 KGHSH, CDR2 LQKENI. V lost 2 bases and J lost 2; bases outside the gene matches: 5. For the CDR3, the DNA is TGTGCCAGCTCACCAAGGACAGGGTTTCGCAATCAGCCCCAGCATTTT. Amino acid sequence: CASSPRTGFRNQPQHF.

The V call is TRBV15, the J call TRBJ2-5, with TRBD2 matching 14 bases. J was trimmed by 5 bases and V by 5 bases; bases with no gene match: 13. The CDR3 has 18 amino acids. Germline V gene data show CDR1 as LNHNV and CDR2 as YYDKDF (reference sequence). The CDR3 sequence: CATSDPGTSGSRGETQYF. The DNA for the CDR3 is TGTGCCACCAGCGATCCCGGGACTAGCGGGAGCAGGGGCGAGACCCAGTACTTC.

The sample holds a few counts of this clone. The chain joins TRBV11-2 to TRBJ1-2; no definite D call. The ends were cut back, 3 bases at V and 2 bases at J, with 4 bases in the middle. This CDR3 comprises 12 residues. CDR1 and CDR2 from the germline V gene are SGHAT and FQNNGV. DNA of the CDR3: TGTGCCAGCAGCTTCCAGAACTATGGCTACACCTTC. Its translation: CASSFQNYGYTF.

The chain uses TRBV9 and TRBJ2-7; TRBD1 matches 10 bases. J gave up 3 bases and V 1 base, and 7 bases lay outside the gene matches. In germline, CDR1 is SGDLS, CDR2 YYNGEE. The CDR3 runs 16 residues. The CDR3, as DNA: TGTGCCAGCAGCGTATCGACAGGGGGCCGGGACTACGAGCAGTACTTC. Residues: CASSVSTGGRDYEQYF.

The rearrangement joins TRBV30 to TRBJ2-5, with TRBD1 matching 9 bases. Germline V CDR1 and CDR2: GTSNPN, SVGIG (reference sequence). With 2 bases clipped from V and 4 bases from J, the junction kept 8 bases outside the gene matches. CDR3 length: 15 residues. The CDR3 DNA is TGTGCCTGGAGTACCGGGACAGGGTCGGGAGAGACCCAGTACTTC. Encoded protein: CAWSTGTGSGETQYF.

The chain joins TRBV7-9 to TRBJ2-7; D call uncertain. Trimming pared 4 bases from V and 7 bases from J, leaving 8 bases between. The V gene's germline CDR1 is SEHNR and CDR2 FQNEAQ (reference sequence). The CDR3 has 11 amino acids. In nucleotides, the CDR3 is TGTGCCAGCAGCTCCCCTCGTGAGCAGTACTTC. The encoded protein is CASSSPREQYF.

J is TRBJ2-6 and V is TRBV27, with D perhaps matching TRBD1 (6 bases). The germline CDR1 and CDR2 sequences are MNHEY and SMNVEV (reference sequence). The CDR3 is made up of 15 amino acids. V dropped 2 bases and J dropped 6 bases, with 11 bases sitting between them. CDR3 nucleotides: TGTGCCAGCAGTTTAGGGGGCACCTTGGCCAACGTCCTGACTTTC. It codes for CASSLGGTLANVLTF.

The V and J genes are TRBV11-2 and TRBJ2-5, with 9 bases identical to TRBD2. Germline trimming cut 0 bases from V and 5 bases from J; bases unmatched to any gene: 10. Per germline, CDR1 SGHAT and CDR2 FQNNGV. The CDR3 covers 17 residues. The CDR3 is CASSLDGREGFSETQYF. CDR3 sequence (DNA): TGTGCCAGCAGCTTAGATGGGCGGGAGGGGTTTTCGGAGACCCAGTACTTC.

The rearrangement uses TRBV6-2 or TRBV6-3 and TRBJ2-7; D is uncertain. This CDR3 comprises 12 residues. V gave up 2 bases and J gave up 9 bases, with 11 bases separating them. CDR1 and CDR2 (germline): MNHEY, SVGEGT. CDR3 DNA: TGTGCCAGCAGTTACGTTCTATCTGGGCAGTACTTC. It encodes CASSYVLSGQYF.

This clone was seen a handful of times. The chain employs TRBV5-1 and TRBJ2-7; 9 positions match TRBD1. The junction had 7 bases not matched to a gene; V was cut back by 4 bases and J by 5 bases. Germline lookup yields CDR1 SGHRS and CDR2 YFSETQ. The CDR3 runs to 14 residues. CDR3 DNA: TGCGCCAGCAGCCTGTGGACAGGGGTCCACGAGCAGTACTTC. Translated, it gives CASSLWTGVHEQYF. Looking up the rest from reference TRBV5-1 and TRBJ2-7 gives the full variable domain: KAGVTQTPRYLIKTRGQQVTLSCSPISGHRSVSWYQQTPGQGLQFLFEYFSETQRNKGNFPGRFSGRQFSNSRSEMNVSTLELGDSALYLCASSLWTGVHEQYFGPGTRLTVT.

The chain joins TRBV2 to TRBJ2-7, with TRBD2 as a possible D gene (5 bases). Trimming stripped 3 bases from V and 0 bases from J, with 9 bases between. The length of the CDR3 is 14 residues. In germline, CDR1 is SNHLY, CDR2 FYNNEI. The CDR3 here is CASSDRDSSYEQYF. The CDR3 DNA reads TGTGCCAGCAGTGACCGGGATAGCTCCTACGAGCAGTACTTC.

V and J are TRBV19 and TRBJ1-1, with 9 bases that match TRBD1. Germline V gene data show CDR1 as LNHDA and CDR2 as SQIVND (reference sequence). The length of the CDR3 is 14 residues. V lost 6 bases and J lost 5; bases outside the gene matches: 7. The CDR3 protein is CASRGDRVSTEAFF. The CDR3 coding sequence is TGTGCCAGTAGGGGGGACAGGGTTTCGACTGAAGCTTTCTTT.

The V and J genes are TRBV18 and TRBJ2-7, with D hard to call. Germline CDR1 reads KGHSH; CDR2 reads LQKENI. Trimming took off 0 bases at V and 3 bases at J, with 12 bases between the two ends. This CDR3 is built from 15 residues. The CDR3 here is CASSPPNMRLYEQYF. In DNA form, the CDR3 reads TGTGCCAGCTCACCACCTAACATGAGACTCTACGAGCAGTACTTC.

The chain is built from TRBV30 and TRBJ2-5, with D possibly matching TRBD1 (5 bases). Trimming removed 5 bases at V and 5 bases at J, with 15 bases between. This CDR3 region has 13 residues. Germline CDR1 and CDR2: GTSNPN and SVGIG (reference sequence). CDR3 DNA sequence: TGTGCCTGGGGAACAACAGGCACGGAGACCCAGTACTTC. Its protein product is CAWGTTGTETQYF.

V is TRBV27 and J is TRBJ2-1, with D maybe TRBD1 (5 bases). The CDR3 runs 13 residues. The germline gives CDR1 MNHEY, CDR2 SMNVEV (reference sequence). The V end was cut by 4 bases, the J end by 6 bases, with 10 bases between. This CDR3 reads CASSYTGSNEQFF. CDR3 sequence (DNA): TGTGCCAGCAGTTATACAGGAAGCAATGAGCAGTTCTTC.

This rearrangement joins TRBV6-4 to TRBJ2-1; TRBD2 matches 8 bases. Per the germline V gene, CDR1 is MRHNA and CDR2 is SNTAGT. There are 15 residues in the CDR3. J was trimmed by 9 bases and V by 2 bases; bases with no gene match: 9. CDR3 in DNA: TGTGCCAGCAGTGACGACGGGGTAGCGGGACTTGAGCAGTTCTTC. The encoded protein is CASSDDGVAGLEQFF.

This clone was counted a single time. The chain is built from TRBV3-1 (or the pseudogene TRBV3-2) and TRBJ1-6; 7 bases match TRBD1. Germline assignment: CDR1 LGHDT and CDR2 YNNKEL (reference sequence). This CDR3 has 14 amino acids. Unmatched junction bases numbered 2, after V lost 4 bases and J lost 5 bases. The CDR3: CASSPGQNNSPLHF. The DNA of the CDR3 is TGTGCCAGCAGCCCGGGACAGAATAATTCACCCCTCCACTTT.

The chain links TRBV5-1 to TRBJ1-3; 7 nucleotides line up with TRBD1. The germline V gene has CDR1 SGHRS and CDR2 YFSETQ. The CDR3 runs to 14 residues. J gave up 4 bases and V 7 bases, and 8 bases lay outside the gene matches. The CDR3 DNA reads TGCGCCAGCGGAGCGACAGGGCCCGGAAACACCATATATTTT. The encoded protein is CASGATGPGNTIYF.

The rearrangement joins TRBV7-3 to TRBJ2-1; D is ambiguous. Looked up from germline, CDR1 is SGHTA and CDR2 is FQGTGA. Deletions cut 5 bases from V and 6 bases from J, with 11 bases between. The CDR3 totals 13 residues. The chain's CDR3 is CASSTADGNEQFF. The DNA for the CDR3 is TGTGCCAGCAGCACTGCGGATGGCAATGAGCAGTTCTTC.

The chain carries TRBV5-1 and TRBJ1-1; D remains ambiguous. Trimming stripped 4 bases from V and 0 bases from J, with 13 bases between. Germline V gene sequence: CDR1 SGHRS, CDR2 YFSETQ. The CDR3 consists of 15 residues. CDR3 protein: CASSREGGLNTEAFF. CDR3 nucleotide sequence: TGCGCCAGCAGCCGTGAAGGAGGGTTGAACACTGAAGCTTTCTTT.

This chain connects TRBV7-2 to TRBJ2-5; perhaps TRBD1 as D (6 bases). The CDR3 has 15 residues. Looked up from germline, CDR1 is SGHTA and CDR2 is FQGNSA. V lost 2 bases to trimming and J lost 5 bases, with 15 bases between them. This chain's CDR3 is CASSLFQGLGETQYF. For the CDR3, the DNA is TGTGCCAGCAGCTTATTTCAGGGGTTGGGGGAGACCCAGTACTTC. The full variable domain, rest sourced from reference TRBV7-2 and TRBJ2-5, is GAGVSQSPSNKVTEKGKDVELRCDPISGHTALYWYRQSLGQGLEFLIYFQGNSAPDKSGLPSDRFSAERTGGSVSTLTIQRTQQEDSAVYLCASSLFQGLGETQYFGPGTRLLVL.

This clone was detected only once. The V and J genes are TRBV6-5 and TRBJ1-1, with 12 bases that match TRBD1. Germline V gives CDR1 MNHEY, CDR2 SVGAGI. The CDR3 covers 14 residues. With 4 bases clipped from V and 3 bases from J, the junction kept 0 bases outside the gene matches. CDR3 amino acids: CASSWDRGHTEAFF. CDR3 in DNA: TGTGCCAGCAGTTGGGACAGGGGGCACACTGAAGCTTTCTTT.

This CDR3 reads CASSLFSGLETTGELFF. The CDR3, as DNA: TGTGCCAGCAGTTTATTTTCTGGACTAGAAACGACCGGGGAGCTGTTTTTT. The rearrangement links TRBV27 to TRBJ2-2; 7 bases match TRBD2. V lost 1 base to trimming and J lost 5 bases; unmatched junction nucleotides: 10. The CDR3 has 17 residues. Germline V lookup: CDR1 MNHEY, CDR2 SMNVEV (reference sequence).